Below, one T cell receptor beta chain is given with its context. Its recognized antigen is unknown. No per-base quality is available; no much larger clone lies one base away. This sample is drawn from a study of T cell responses to AZD1222 COVID-19 vaccine (dated by TCRdb to about 2021). For context, the study as a whole: TCR sequencing covered 230 to 250 trial participants: around 210 given two doses of AZD1222 and 26 given two doses of MenACWY control vaccine. Enrollment into the trials was organized by age into subgroups of 18-55, 56-69 and 70-plus years, and those subgroups contained approximately 150, 30 and 60 TCR-sequenced participants, respectively.

V is cut by 5 bases and J by 2 bases, and the space between the germline ends is 12 bases. CDR1 is given as GTSNPN and CDR2 as SVGIG, both from the germline V gene (reference sequence). Measured from the cysteine to the phenylalanine, the CDR3 is 13 residues long. Only CDR3 DNA remains: 39 bases, in frame from the first base. The CDR3 regions of human TCRbeta chains were analyzed by immunosequencing. As for the authors' bioinformatics: Repertoire TCRs were matched against a reference library of SARS-CoV-2-specific TCRs generated with the MIRA antigen-specificity platform. Breadth was defined as the fraction of unique TCRs that were SARS-CoV-2-associated. Depth was defined as the fraction of total T cells that were SARS-CoV-2-associated. Each spike-specific TCR was assigned to its reactive spike region and to a CD4 or CD8 class using the MIRA data. Log10-transformed breadth and depth values were compared by one-way ANOVA with Sidak's multiple comparisons tests. TCRdb limited this immuneACCESS table to in-frame rearrangements with V and J called. A share of clones is missing; checked studies link under half to unresolved V genes, and the rest is unexplained. D and trimming were read from the DNA, whereas the V and J calls and clone size are those reported in that table. Across this sample there are roughly 84,000 clones, with approximately 83% seen only once. The top ten constitute around 10% of the sample.

Beyond this particular receptor, the publication reports: Participants were mostly white British, with more females than males. The authors suggested clonal diversity may have been underestimated. Vaccine-associated CD4 TCRs spanned the whole spike protein, with dominant responses in regions 160-218 and 743-854. A significant rise in spike-specific TCR breadth and depth was observed after two AZD1222 doses relative to day 0 and relative to MenACWY recipients. Because no day 14 peak-response samples were available, the repertoires could be characterized only after the peak T cell response. In the small 56-69-year group, the increase in depth fell short of significance, most likely because of low power. Nearly half of unique spike-specific TCRs reportedly recognized epitopes outside regions mutated in the B.1.351 and B.1.1.7 variants. Conclusions about previously exposed vaccinees were limited because only 6 or 7 AZD1222 recipients were SARS-CoV-2 seropositive at baseline.

Per the publication, the time point label means: about 28 days (+/-7) after the second vaccine dose. AZD1222 recipients whose second dose came at about 4 weeks and those whose second dose came at about 12 weeks were combined into one group, since spike-specific TCR depth and breadth did not differ between the two schedules. Samples from vaccinated people were obtained from the UK trials COV001 and COV002, which included a single-blind randomized controlled phase 2/3 trial of AZD1222 (ChAdOx1 nCoV-19) in healthy adults. For TCRbeta chain sequencing, PBMC samples from trial participants were taken at day 0 and at day 28 after the second dose.

The chain employs TRBV30 and TRBJ1-1, with a weak D call of TRBD1 (5 bases match). The sequence was obtained from an adult who received the AZD1222 COVID-19 vaccine. This sample comprised peripheral blood, obtained 28 days after the second AZD1222 dose. The DNA reads TGTGCCTGGGGCGTGGGGACCAACACTGAAGCTTTCTTT. It specifies CAWGVGTNTEAFF.